The 23 T cell receptor beta chains presented below share a single source sample, sequenced in a study of T-cell reconstitution after alpha-beta-depleted transplantation in children. Unique molecular identifiers featured in how the TCRbeta library was prepared. In TCRdb, the PCR reads were re-called with MiXCR into one record per CDR3 protein. The data show approximately 980,000 distinct CDR3 sequences, about 26% seen once. The specimen was PBMCs, mostly from graft donor cells, collected 360 days after TCRalphabeta/CD19-depleted stem cell transplant. These receptor sequences come from a boy under two years old who had a stem cell transplant for SCID, so the T cells may come from the graft donor.

This clonotype has a count of ten or more. The chain is built from TRBV4-3 and TRBJ2-3; 11 nucleotides line up with TRBD2. CDR1 and CDR2 (germline): LGHNA, YSLEER. CDR3 length: 17 amino acids. Trimming removed 2 bases from V and 2 bases from J; junction bases left unmatched: 6. The CDR3 protein is CASSQSRLAGITDTQYF. In nucleotides, the CDR3 is TGCGCCAGCAGCCAAAGTAGACTAGCGGGGATCACAGATACGCAGTATTTT.

V usage is TRBV3-1 and J usage is TRBJ2-3; D not certain. Trimming took 0 bases from V and 0 from J, leaving 7 bases between them. Germline V lookup: CDR1 LGHDT, CDR2 YNNKEL (reference sequence). The CDR3 spans 15 residues. This CDR3 reads CASSQERLSTDTQYF. CDR3 nucleotides: TGTGCCAGCAGCCAAGAGAGACTGAGCACAGATACGCAGTATTTT.

The rearrangement joins TRBV15 to TRBJ2-2; D gene uncertain. CDR3 length: 17 amino acids. Germline V gives CDR1 LNHNV, CDR2 YYDKDF (reference sequence). V was shortened by 0 bases and J by 6 bases, with 17 bases between the two germline ends. The CDR3: CATSRDLIDPSAGELFF. CDR3 in DNA: TGTGCCACCAGCAGAGATCTTATTGACCCCAGCGCCGGGGAGCTGTTTTTT.

The rearrangement links TRBV10-3 to TRBJ2-2; 8 bases fit TRBD2. The CDR3 consists of 14 residues. Germline CDR1 and CDR2: ENHRY and SYGVKD. Trimming removed 4 bases from V and 5 bases from J; junction bases left unmatched: 3. CDR3 in DNA: TGTGCCATCAGTGGGACTAGCTCTACCGGGGAGCTGTTTTTT. Translating it yields CAISGTSSTGELFF.

This chain joins TRBV10-3 and TRBJ2-3, with D unresolved. This CDR3 comprises 13 residues. Trimming stripped 2 bases from V and 8 bases from J, with 11 bases between. Germline CDR1 and CDR2: ENHRY and SYGVKD. This chain's CDR3 is CAISETTPSTQYF. For the CDR3, the DNA is TGTGCCATCAGTGAGACGACCCCAAGTACGCAGTATTTT.

This clonotype was observed a handful of times. The chain uses TRBV12-3 or TRBV12-4 and TRBJ1-2; no definite D call. The V end was cut by 1 base, the J end by 1 base, with 4 bases between. The CDR3 loop spans 13 amino acids. This CDR3 is CASSLVINYGYTF. The CDR3 nucleotides are TGTGCCAGCAGTTTAGTCATTAACTATGGCTACACCTTC.

V and J are TRBV5-1 and TRBJ1-2, with 9 bases that match TRBD1. The J segment lost 4 bases and the V segment lost 1 base, leaving 5 bases of the junction unmatched. CDR3 length: 15 residues. Germline lookup yields CDR1 SGHRS and CDR2 YFSETQ. The CDR3 reads CASSLTGGPGYGYTF. CDR3 DNA: TGCGCCAGCAGCTTGACAGGGGGCCCGGGCTATGGCTACACCTTC.

This clonotype was counted between two and nine times. The rearrangement links TRBV24-1 to TRBJ1-4; 9 bases align to TRBD1. Germline CDR1 KGHDR, CDR2 SFDVKD. The CDR3 length is 15 residues. The junction had 5 bases not matched to a gene; V was cut back by 2 bases and J by 8 bases. As DNA, the CDR3 is TGTGCCACCAGTGATTCCGGGACAGGGAGGGAAAAACTGTTTTTT. Amino acid sequence: CATSDSGTGREKLFF.

J is TRBJ2-1 and V is TRBV29-1, with D perhaps assigned TRBD1 or TRBD2 (6 bases each). Germline loops: CDR1 SQVTM, CDR2 ANQGSEA. V was shortened by 0 bases and J by 7 bases, with 19 bases between the two germline ends. The length of the CDR3 is 16 residues. Written as DNA, the CDR3 is TGCAGCGTTGAAGACGGGGGACAAGGGCCCAATAATGAGCAGTTCTTC. Translated: CSVEDGGQGPNNEQFF.

This clonotype was found a few times. The chain is built from TRBV4-1 and TRBJ2-7; 9 nucleotides agree with TRBD1. The CDR3 loop spans 18 amino acids. Germline CDR1 reads MGHRA; CDR2 reads YSYEKL. After removal of 0 bases from V and 2 bases from J, the junction contained 11 bases not matched to a gene. CDR3 in DNA: TGCGCCAGCAGCCAAGAAGAGGACAGGGGAAACAGGCCCTACGAGCAGTACTTC. Encoded protein: CASSQEEDRGNRPYEQYF.

CDR3 nucleotides: TGTGCCAGCAGTTTCCGAGGGGGCATACCCTCCTACAATGAGCAGTTCTTC. This sequence encodes CASSFRGGIPSYNEQFF. This chain uses TRBV28 with TRBJ2-1; TRBD1 agrees at 7 bases. V was clipped by 3 bases and J by 0 bases; unmatched bases: 8. The CDR3 length is 17 residues. Germline values: CDR1 MDHEN, CDR2 SYDVKM.

The chain combines TRBV7-2 with TRBJ2-7; weak D call: TRBD1 (6 bases). Germline loops: CDR1 SGHTA, CDR2 FQGNSA. The CDR3 has 13 amino acids. The V and J ends lost 0 bases and 6 bases respectively, with 9 bases between them. This chain's CDR3 is CASSLATGLEQYF. The CDR3 DNA is TGTGCCAGCAGCTTAGCGACAGGTCTCGAGCAGTACTTC.

The V gene is TRBV29-1, the J gene TRBJ2-7; TRBD1 aligns across 11 bases. In germline, CDR1 is SQVTM, CDR2 ANQGSEA. Germline trimming cut 7 bases from V and 4 bases from J; bases unmatched to any gene: 6. This CDR3 has 13 amino acids. CDR3 region: CSGGQGGRYEQYF. Written as DNA, the CDR3 is TGCAGCGGGGGACAGGGGGGACGATACGAGCAGTACTTC.

This chain joins TRBV5-1 and TRBJ2-2; tentatively, D is TRBD1 or TRBD2 (6 bases each). Trimming pared 4 bases from V and 5 bases from J, leaving 36 bases between. In germline, CDR1 is SGHRS, CDR2 YFSETQ. The CDR3 is 22 residues long. CDR3 nucleotide sequence: TGCGCCAGCAGCGGAAAGGGACAAATAAGTCTTAAAGGGACTCCCAAAACCGGGGAGCTGTTTTTT. Translated: CASSGKGQISLKGTPKTGELFF.

For this clonotype: An end of the junction does not agree with germline; a read error may underlie this. V is TRBV5-6 and J is TRBJ1-1; the D is unclear. CDR1 SGHDT and CDR2 YYEEEE come from the germline V gene. The CDR3 is 15 residues long. Here the CDR3 reads CASTLDAGSGGEAFF. The CDR3 DNA is TGTGCCAGCACCTTGGACGCCGGTTCGGGCGGTGAAGCTTTCTTT.

The rearrangement joins TRBV28 to TRBJ2-1, with 10 bases identical to TRBD1. CDR3 length: 18 amino acids. CDR1 is MDHEN, CDR2 SYDVKM, per germline. Trimming at V came to 2 bases and at J to 4 bases, leaving 11 bases not matched to a gene. The CDR3 DNA sequence: TGTGCCAGCAGTTTAAAGCCCCTCGGACAGGGGGGGTACAATGAGCAGTTCTTC. Its translation is CASSLKPLGQGGYNEQFF.

This clonotype was picked up many times. The chain combines TRBV29-1 with TRBJ2-1; D is perhaps TRBD2 (5 bases). CDR1 and CDR2 (germline): SQVTM, ANQGSEA. There are 17 residues in the CDR3. V dropped 3 bases and J dropped 4 bases, with 22 bases sitting between them. This CDR3 reads CSVEMAGRVFPYNEQFF. CDR3 nucleotide sequence: TGCAGCGTTGAGATGGCGGGCCGGGTCTTCCCTTACAATGAGCAGTTCTTC.

J is TRBJ2-1 and V is TRBV7-9; unclear D gene. Trimming stripped 7 bases from V and 4 bases from J, with 14 bases between. This CDR3 has 14 residues. Germline CDR1 SEHNR, CDR2 FQNEAQ (reference sequence). Here the CDR3 reads CASKGLGLYNEQFF. The DNA of the CDR3 is TGTGCCAGCAAAGGATTAGGGCTTTACAATGAGCAGTTCTTC.

In its sample, this clonotype was seen a few times. V is TRBV20-1 and J is TRBJ2-2, with TRBD1 matching 7 bases. Germline trimming cut 1 base from V and 3 bases from J; bases unmatched to any gene: 8. The germline CDR1 and CDR2 sequences are DFQATT and SNEGSKA (reference sequence). This CDR3 contains 16 residues. The CDR3 reads CSARGFGTAHTGELFF. The CDR3 region has the DNA TGCAGTGCTAGAGGGTTCGGGACAGCCCACACCGGGGAGCTGTTTTTT.

In its sample, this clonotype was seen a few times. This chain joins TRBV5-1 and TRBJ2-3; no definite D call. Deletions cut 1 base from V and 4 bases from J, with 10 bases between. Per germline, CDR1 SGHRS and CDR2 YFSETQ. CDR3 size: 14 residues. The CDR3 DNA is TGCGCCAGCAGCTTGATCCAGGTGGCAGATACGCAGTATTTT. Its protein is CASSLIQVADTQYF.

This sequence joins TRBV11-1 and TRBJ2-1; either TRBD1 or TRBD2 may supply D (6 bases each). The length of the CDR3 is 17 residues. The germline gives CDR1 SGHAT, CDR2 FQDESV (reference sequence). The V end was cut by 5 bases, the J end by 0 bases, with 17 bases between. The CDR3 DNA follows: TGTGCCAGCAGCCCCGGGGGCGGGTGGAGCTCCTACAATGAGCAGTTCTTC. Protein sequence: CASSPGGGWSSYNEQFF.

J is TRBJ2-3 and V is TRBV5-1; TRBD2 aligns across 8 bases. The germline V gene has CDR1 SGHRS and CDR2 YFSETQ. The trim removed 2 bases at V and 0 bases at J, leaving 11 bases unmatched. This CDR3 comprises 18 residues. CDR3 loop: CASSFGVKRGTSTDTQYF. The CDR3 DNA is TGCGCCAGCAGCTTTGGCGTTAAGCGGGGGACCAGCACAGATACGCAGTATTTT.

This clonotype came up a few times. The chain carries TRBV6-5 and TRBJ1-1; TRBD1 matches at 9 bases. This CDR3 has 15 amino acids. V lost 5 bases, J lost 5 bases, and 9 bases stayed unmatched. Germline CDR1 is MNHEY and CDR2 is SVGAGI. The CDR3 spells CASSRAGTGRTEAFF. CDR3 nucleotide sequence: TGTGCCAGCAGTCGAGCCGGGACAGGGAGGACTGAAGCTTTCTTT.